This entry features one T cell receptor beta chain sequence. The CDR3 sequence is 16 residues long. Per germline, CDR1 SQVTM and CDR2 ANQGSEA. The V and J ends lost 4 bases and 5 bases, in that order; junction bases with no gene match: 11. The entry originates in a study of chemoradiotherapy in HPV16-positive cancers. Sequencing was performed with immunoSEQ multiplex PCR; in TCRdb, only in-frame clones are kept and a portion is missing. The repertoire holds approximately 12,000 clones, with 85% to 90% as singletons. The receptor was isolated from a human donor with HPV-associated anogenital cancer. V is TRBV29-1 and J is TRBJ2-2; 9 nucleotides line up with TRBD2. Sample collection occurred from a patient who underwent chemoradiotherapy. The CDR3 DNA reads TGCAGCGTTGGAGCGGGAGGAGGAAGTAGAACCGGGGAGCTGTTTTTT. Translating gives CSVGAGGGSRTGELFF.